The 6 T cell receptor beta chains below were found in one sample sequenced in a study of CD8+ T cells in alopecia areata. The treatment is: oral pan-JAK inhibitor, 5-10 mg twice daily. Reverse transcribed after extraction, RNA yielded cDNA as the sequencing template. Profiled with immunoSEQ multiplex PCR; TCRdb holds only in-frame clones, not every one. Of about 74,000 clones listed, 29% are singletons. This sample comprised CD8+ T cells sorted from blood, obtained at week 4, from a patient treated with tofacitinib. The source of these receptors is a human donor with alopecia areata.

V is TRBV29-1 and J is TRBJ2-3, with TRBD2 identical over 14 bases. V dropped 4 bases and J dropped 3; count of bases not matched to a gene: 12. Germline CDR1 is SQVTM and CDR2 is ANQGSEA. There are 18 residues in the CDR3. The CDR3 DNA reads as TGCAGCGTTGTGCCAAGGACTAGCGGGAGGTATGAGACAGATACGCAGTATTTT. Amino acids: CSVVPRTSGRYETDTQYF.

The V and J genes are TRBV4-1 and TRBJ1-1; 9 bases match TRBD1. The CDR3 contains 15 residues. V was clipped by 2 bases and J by 8 bases; unmatched bases: 9. Germline loops: CDR1 MGHRA, CDR2 YSYEKL. The CDR3 reads CASSQTQGALREAFF. The DNA of the CDR3 is TGCGCCAGCAGCCAAACACAGGGGGCGTTGAGAGAAGCTTTCTTT.

The rearrangement joins TRBV7-9 to TRBJ2-7, with 10 bases aligning to TRBD2. V dropped 1 base and J dropped 0; count of bases not matched to a gene: 9. Germline loops: CDR1 SEHNR, CDR2 FQNEAQ (reference sequence). This CDR3 region has 18 residues. DNA for the CDR3: TGTGCCAGCAGCTTAGGAGTAGCGGCTAGCGGGAGCTCCTACGAGCAGTACTTC. Amino acids: CASSLGVAASGSSYEQYF.

This rearrangement joins TRBV29-1 to TRBJ1-1; possibly TRBD1 for D (6 bases). CDR1 is SQVTM and CDR2 is ANQGSEA in the germline V gene. Trimming removed 7 bases at V and 6 bases at J, with 18 bases between. This CDR3 region has 13 residues. The CDR3 nucleotides are TGCAGCGCCTGGGGGCCAGCGACCCCTGAAGCTTTCTTT. Amino acid sequence: CSAWGPATPEAFF.

The chain recombines TRBV7-9 with TRBJ1-2; 11 nucleotides line up with TRBD1. Germline assignment: CDR1 SEHNR and CDR2 FQNEAQ (reference sequence). The CDR3 consists of 17 residues. The trim removed 4 bases at V and 2 bases at J, leaving 9 bases unmatched. The CDR3 is CASSSRDRGYMNYGYTF. The CDR3 nucleotides are TGTGCCAGCAGCTCCCGGGACAGGGGGTACATGAACTATGGCTACACCTTC.

The chain uses TRBV7-9 and TRBJ1-1; 10 bases match TRBD1. CDR1 is SEHNR and CDR2 is FQNEAQ in the germline V gene (reference sequence). J gave up 5 bases and V 7 bases, and 7 bases lay outside the gene matches. The CDR3 runs to 14 residues. This CDR3 is CASTDRGHLTEAFF. Here the CDR3 DNA reads TGTGCCAGCACAGACAGGGGGCATCTAACTGAAGCTTTCTTT.